This passage covers 20 T cell receptor beta chains from one sample sequenced in a study of blood T cell repertoires in COVID-19 (TCRdb year 2020). Library construction relied on the immunoSEQ multiplex PCR assay. Not all clones reach the TCRdb copy of this immuneACCESS table, which keeps in-frame sequences only. Checked studies attribute under half of the gap to unresolved V genes and leave the rest unexplained. The sample table contains approximately 150,000 clones; only one count was recorded for 80% to 90% of them. The ten largest clones represent roughly 8% of the sample. Sequenced material: peripheral blood. Receptors originate from a woman aged 50 to 65 with active or convalescent COVID-19.

In this sample, this clone turned up once. The rearrangement uses TRBV14 and TRBJ2-3; D gene unclear. CDR1 and CDR2 from the germline V gene are SGHDN and FVKESK. This CDR3 contains 14 residues. Trimming pared 1 base from V and 0 bases from J, leaving 5 bases between. The CDR3 reads CASSQVGSTDTQYF. CDR3 DNA: TGTGCCAGCAGCCAAGTGGGCAGCACAGATACGCAGTATTTT.

This clone was recorded only once. The V call is TRBV30, the J call TRBJ1-2, with 9 bases that match TRBD1. Germline values: CDR1 GTSNPN, CDR2 SVGIG (reference sequence). CDR3 length: 13 residues. The junction had 7 bases not matched to a gene; V was cut back by 5 bases and J by 6 bases. In nucleotides, the CDR3 is TGTGCCTGGCGGGACAGGGAGTGGGATGGCTACACCTTC. Protein product: CAWRDREWDGYTF.

The chain joins TRBV4-1 to TRBJ1-5; perhaps TRBD1 as D (6 bases). The germline CDR1 and CDR2 sequences are MGHRA and YSYEKL. This CDR3 is 19 amino acids long. The V and J ends lost 0 bases and 0 bases respectively, with 18 bases between them. CDR3 loop: CASSQDPKMTGYSNQPQHF. The CDR3 coding sequence is TGCGCCAGCAGCCAAGACCCTAAAATGACAGGCTATAGCAATCAGCCCCAGCATTTT.

This clone was seen a single time. In nucleotides, the CDR3 is TGTGCCAGCAGCTTGGCAGGGAATCGGCGCGAGCAGTACTTC. Protein sequence: CASSLAGNRREQYF. J is TRBJ2-7 and V is TRBV11-1, with D possibly TRBD1 on 5 matching bases. Germline-derived CDR1 and CDR2 are SGHAT and FQDESV (reference sequence). Trimming removed 3 bases at V and 6 bases at J, with 15 bases between. The CDR3 extends over 14 amino acids.

The chain recombines TRBV7-9 with TRBJ1-6; 7 bases are a match to TRBD1. V gave up 4 bases and J gave up 7 bases; unmatched junction bases: 1. The CDR3 totals 13 residues. Germline V gives CDR1 SEHNR, CDR2 FQNEAQ (reference sequence). CDR3 amino acids: CASSSQGNSPLHF. CDR3 in DNA: TGTGCCAGCAGCTCACAGGGGAATTCACCCCTCCACTTT.

The genes are TRBV11-3 and TRBJ2-7; 10 nucleotides line up with TRBD2. CDR1 and CDR2 from the germline V gene are SGHNT and YENEEA. V dropped 0 bases and J dropped 9; count of bases not matched to a gene: 8. This CDR3 has 15 amino acids. The CDR3 nucleotides read TGTGCCAGCAGCTTAGATGGAGCGGGAGGGTCCGGGCAGTACTTC. Translated, it gives CASSLDGAGGSGQYF.

This chain connects TRBV28 to TRBJ1-6, with 9 bases matching TRBD1. The CDR3 is 17 residues long. CDR1 and CDR2 from the germline V gene are MDHEN and SYDVKM. J lost 2 bases, V lost 2 bases, and 4 bases had no gene match. The CDR3 spells CASSLKDRGPYNSPLHF. CDR3 bases: TGTGCCAGCAGTTTAAAGGACAGGGGACCCTATAATTCACCCCTCCACTTT.

The rearrangement links TRBV6-5 to TRBJ1-2; 8 bases map to TRBD1. The germline gives CDR1 MNHEY, CDR2 SVGAGI. The CDR3 extends over 15 amino acids. Losses at the gene ends were 7 bases for V and 2 bases for J; bases not matched to a gene: 9. This chain's CDR3 is CASTQTGEGNYGYTF. CDR3 DNA sequence: TGTGCCAGCACCCAGACAGGGGAGGGCAACTATGGCTACACCTTC.

This clone was counted once. This chain uses TRBV28 with TRBJ2-7, with 7 bases aligning to TRBD1. Trimming took 8 bases from V and 7 from J; bases not matched to a gene: 14. Looked up from germline, CDR1 is MDHEN and CDR2 is SYDVKM. The CDR3 is 14 amino acids. As DNA, the CDR3 is TGTGCCAGCCGCTTATTGGCAGGGGGAACGGAGCAGTACTTC. Protein product: CASRLLAGGTEQYF.

The rearrangement joins TRBV7-2 to TRBJ1-2, with D possibly TRBD1 on 6 matching bases. This CDR3 comprises 14 residues. Trimming cost V 7 bases and J 4 bases, with 16 bases left between them. CDR1 and CDR2 from the germline V gene are SGHTA and FQGNSA. The CDR3: CASTPGQGIYGYTF. The CDR3 DNA reads as TGTGCCAGCACCCCCGGGCAGGGGATCTATGGCTACACCTTC.

This chain connects TRBV30 to TRBJ2-7; perhaps TRBD1 as D (6 bases). This CDR3 is 13 amino acids long. V was cut by 0 bases and J by 3 bases, with 9 bases left in between. Germline values: CDR1 GTSNPN, CDR2 SVGIG (reference sequence). CDR3: CAWSVGGHYEQYF. The CDR3 DNA reads TGTGCCTGGAGTGTAGGGGGACACTACGAGCAGTACTTC.

This clone was observed a few times. The chain couples TRBV29-1 to TRBJ1-2; 7 nucleotides match TRBD1. V shed 1 base and J 6 bases; nucleotides not matched to a gene: 11. CDR1 and CDR2 from the germline V gene are SQVTM and ANQGSEA. CDR3 size: 15 residues. Written as DNA, the CDR3 is TGCAGCGTTGAAGCATGGCAGGGGGGTGAGGATGGCTACACCTTC. This sequence encodes CSVEAWQGGEDGYTF.

This sequence joins TRBV6-4 and TRBJ1-6; D might be TRBD1 (5 bases). Germline CDR1 and CDR2: MRHNA and SNTAGT. Trimming left V 0 bases short and J 11 bases short, with 14 bases between. This CDR3 comprises 15 residues. The CDR3 nucleotides are TGTGCCAGCAGTGACTCAGGGCAGGGTACGACACCCCTCCACTTT. This sequence encodes CASSDSGQGTTPLHF.

This clone has more than one count but fewer than ten. The chain carries TRBV9 and TRBJ2-1, with 8 positions matching TRBD2. Germline V gives CDR1 SGDLS, CDR2 YYNGEE. The CDR3 length is 15 residues. J lost 6 bases, V lost 3 bases, and 8 bases had no gene match. DNA of the CDR3: TGTGCCAGCAGCGGAGGCACGGCGGGGGGCAATGAGCAGTTCTTC. This translates into CASSGGTAGGNEQFF.

The gene calls are TRBV5-1 and TRBJ2-5, with 9 bases identical to TRBD2. This CDR3 has 14 residues. Germline V gives CDR1 SGHRS, CDR2 YFSETQ. With V trimmed by 6 bases and J by 2 bases, 5 bases remained unmatched. The CDR3 nucleotides read TGCGCCAGCACCCTTACTAGCGGGCAAGAGACCCAGTACTTC. Its translation: CASTLTSGQETQYF.

The chain employs TRBV25-1 and TRBJ2-7; no clear D. V was shortened by 11 bases and J by 2 bases, with 10 bases between the two germline ends. The CDR3 contains 11 residues. Germline V gene lookup returns CDR1 MGHDK and CDR2 SYGVNS. CDR3 nucleotides: TGTGCCTCCTCAGGTGCCTACGAGCAGTACTTC. This encodes CASSGAYEQYF.

CDR3: CASSLEWGTALNTGELFF. The CDR3 region has the DNA TGCGCCAGCAGCTTGGAGTGGGGGACAGCCTTGAACACCGGGGAGCTGTTTTTT. This chain links TRBV5-1 with TRBJ2-2, with TRBD1 identical over 7 bases. Germline values: CDR1 SGHRS, CDR2 YFSETQ. This CDR3 comprises 18 residues. V lost 0 bases to trimming and J lost 1 base; unmatched junction nucleotides: 9.

The rearrangement joins TRBV2 to TRBJ1-2; D might be TRBD1 (5 bases). The germline CDR1 and CDR2 sequences are SNHLY and FYNNEI. Trimming took 6 bases from V and 4 from J, leaving 15 bases between them. The CDR3 length is 14 residues. The CDR3 DNA sequence: TGTGCCAGCAGGAATACCGGGACTTTCTATGGCTACACCTTC. As protein: CASRNTGTFYGYTF.

The chain is built from TRBV30 and TRBJ1-2; TRBD1 is a possible D gene (5 bases). The germline V gene has CDR1 GTSNPN and CDR2 SVGIG (reference sequence). V shed 1 base and J shed 4 bases, with 10 bases lying between them. This CDR3 has 13 residues. The DNA for the CDR3 is TGTGCCTGGAGTGGAATGGGGGGCTATGGCTACACCTTC. It encodes CAWSGMGGYGYTF. Using reference TRBV30 and TRBJ1-2 for the parts outside the CDR3, the full variable domain is SQTIHQWPATLVQPVGSPLSLECTVEGTSNPNLYWYRQAAGRGLQLLFYSVGIGQISSEVPQNLSASRPQDRQFILSSKKLLLSDSGFYLCAWSGMGGYGYTFGSGTRLTVV.

The chain has TRBV19 and TRBJ2-1; possible D gene TRBD2, 5 bases. Germline CDR1 is LNHDA and CDR2 is SQIVND (reference sequence). V lost 0 bases and J 5 bases, leaving 14 bases between the germline ends. This CDR3 has 16 amino acids. CDR3 residues: CASSIDFSGYDNEQFF. CDR3 sequence (DNA): TGTGCCAGTAGTATAGATTTCTCGGGATATGACAATGAGCAGTTCTTC.